One sample yielded the 21 T cell receptor beta chains listed below, sequenced in a study of OX40 agonist ivuxolimab in advanced cancers. Sequencing used immunoSEQ multiplex PCR; TCRdb keeps in-frame clones, though not all of them. Found here are approximately 64,000 clones, about 82% of them singletons; the top ten hold approximately 4%. The specimen comprised CD4+ or CD8+ T cells sorted from blood, sampled in a trial of the OX40 agonist ivuxolimab. Receptors were obtained from an adult with an advanced solid tumor such as melanoma, head and neck, liver or kidney cancer.

The genes are TRBV28 and TRBJ2-7, with D possibly being TRBD2 (6 bases). This CDR3 has 15 amino acids. Trimming stripped 5 bases from V and 7 bases from J, with 21 bases between. CDR1 is MDHEN and CDR2 is SYDVKM in the germline V gene. CDR3 loop: CASSNRHGEVEEQYF. CDR3 bases: TGTGCCAGCAGTAATAGACACGGGGAGGTGGAAGAGCAGTACTTC. The full variable domain, its missing parts supplied by reference TRBV28 and TRBJ2-7, is DVKVTQSSRYLVKRTGEKVFLECVQDMDHENMFWYRQDPGLGLRLIYFSYDVKMKEKGDIPEGYSVSREKKERFSLILESASTNQTSMYLCASSNRHGEVEEQYFGPGTRLTVT.

The rearrangement uses TRBV19 and TRBJ2-1, with 8 bases identical to TRBD2. Per germline, CDR1 LNHDA and CDR2 SQIVND (reference sequence). The CDR3 has 15 amino acids. The V gene end was trimmed by 6 bases and the J gene end by 7 bases; junction bases not matched to a gene: 11. This CDR3 reads CASRLWSGGGNEQFF. In DNA form, the CDR3 reads TGTGCCAGTAGATTATGGAGCGGGGGAGGGAATGAGCAGTTCTTC.

This clone was observed a handful of times. V usage is TRBV4-1 and J usage is TRBJ1-3; TRBD1 matches at 7 bases. Germline V gives CDR1 MGHRA, CDR2 YSYEKL. With V trimmed by 1 base and J by 0 bases, 15 bases remained unmatched. The CDR3 runs 20 residues. The CDR3 is CASSQGEGAPGYISGNTIYF. The CDR3 region has the DNA TGCGCCAGCAGCCAAGGCGAGGGGGCCCCCGGGTATATCTCTGGAAACACCATATATTTT.

CDR3 DNA sequence: TGTGCCAGTCCCTCCGTAAGGACTAGCGGGAGTTTGAACATTCAGTACTTC. It is translated as CASPSVRTSGSLNIQYF. The rearrangement uses TRBV27 and TRBJ2-4; 13 bases are shared with TRBD2. After removal of 9 bases from V and 7 bases from J, the junction contained 15 bases not matched to a gene. In germline, CDR1 is MNHEY, CDR2 SMNVEV (reference sequence). The CDR3 is made up of 17 amino acids.

The table lists this clone with a few counts. The V gene is TRBV5-1, the J gene TRBJ1-2; tentative D call: TRBD1 (6 bases). This CDR3 is built from 11 residues. Trimming removed 5 bases at V and 5 bases at J, with 7 bases between. Germline lookup yields CDR1 SGHRS and CDR2 YFSETQ. CDR3 residues: CASRGAYGYTF. The CDR3 DNA is TGCGCCAGCAGGGGGGCGTATGGCTACACCTTC.

This sequence joins TRBV19 and TRBJ2-7; D may match TRBD1 or TRBD2 (6 bases each). Germline CDR1 reads LNHDA; CDR2 reads SQIVND (reference sequence). This CDR3 spans 15 amino acids. Between the trimmed V and J ends, which lost 9 bases and 5 bases, there was a span of 23 bases. The CDR3, as DNA: TGTGCCAGGAAACACCGGGGGCAGGGCCGACACGAGCAGTACTTC. Translated, it gives CARKHRGQGRHEQYF.

V and J are TRBV14 and TRBJ2-7; D is unresolved. The V end lost 0 bases, the J end lost 8 bases, and 14 bases lay between the germline ends. The germline V gene encodes CDR1 SGHDN and CDR2 FVKESK. This CDR3 region has 14 residues. CDR3: CASSQEWGYLKQYF. Here the CDR3 DNA reads TGTGCCAGCAGCCAAGAATGGGGATATTTGAAGCAGTACTTC.

This clone came up once. The V and J genes are TRBV20-1 and TRBJ2-3; D is unclear. The germline V gene encodes CDR1 DFQATT and CDR2 SNEGSKA (reference sequence). Trimming took 6 bases from V and 2 from J, leaving 6 bases between them. CDR3 length: 11 amino acids. The DNA of the CDR3 is TGCAGTGCCGAAACCACAGATACGCAGTATTTT. Its translation is CSAETTDTQYF.

This clone was detected only a few times. This rearrangement joins TRBV27 to TRBJ1-1; D ambiguous. With 2 bases removed from V and 5 bases from J, the gap between germline ends came to 6 bases. The germline V gene has CDR1 MNHEY and CDR2 SMNVEV (reference sequence). There are 12 residues in the CDR3. The chain's CDR3 is CASSLRWTEAFF. DNA of the CDR3: TGTGCCAGCAGTTTACGATGGACTGAAGCTTTCTTT.

The V and J genes are TRBV18 and TRBJ1-1; 11 bases agree with TRBD1. Looked up from germline, CDR1 is KGHSH and CDR2 is LQKENI. The J segment lost 11 bases and the V segment lost 4 bases, leaving 12 bases of the junction unmatched. This CDR3 has 15 residues. The CDR3 spells CASSLYAGTGGKAFF. CDR3 in DNA: TGTGCCAGCTCACTGTATGCCGGGACAGGGGGAAAGGCTTTCTTT.

This sequence joins TRBV19 and TRBJ2-1; the match to TRBD2 covers 10 bases. Trimming took 7 bases from V and 7 from J; bases not matched to a gene: 4. Germline CDR1 and CDR2: LNHDA and SQIVND (reference sequence). CDR3 length: 13 amino acids. The CDR3 region has the DNA TGTGCCAGTAAGCTAGCGGGAGAGAATGAGCAGTTCTTC. This sequence encodes CASKLAGENEQFF.

The chain carries TRBV7-9 and TRBJ2-1; D call uncertain. The CDR3 covers 15 residues. CDR1 and CDR2 from the germline V gene are SEHNR and FQNEAQ (reference sequence). The germline V and J ends were trimmed by 0 bases and 4 bases, with 10 bases remaining between them. CDR3 residues: CASSLAHRPYNEQFF. CDR3 nucleotides: TGTGCCAGCAGCTTAGCGCACAGACCTTACAATGAGCAGTTCTTC.

This chain joins TRBV19 and TRBJ2-7, with D perhaps matching TRBD2 (6 bases). Germline V lookup: CDR1 LNHDA, CDR2 SQIVND (reference sequence). V lost 2 bases and J 3 bases, leaving 17 bases between the germline ends. The length of the CDR3 is 16 residues. CDR3 nucleotide sequence: TGTGCCAGTAGTATACGGGTTGGGACTCCAAACTACGAGCAGTACTTC. Its protein product is CASSIRVGTPNYEQYF.

The chain employs TRBV5-4 and TRBJ2-1; 10 bases are a match to TRBD2. J was trimmed by 8 bases and V by 4 bases; bases with no gene match: 12. Per germline, CDR1 SGHNT and CDR2 YYREEE (reference sequence). CDR3 length: 16 amino acids. DNA of the CDR3: TGTGCCAGCAGCCCGACTGGGACTAGCGTTTCGTATGAGCAGTTCTTC. Translated: CASSPTGTSVSYEQFF.

The chain combines TRBV11-2 with TRBJ1-3, with unresolved D. Between the trimmed V and J ends, which lost 1 base and 0 bases, there was a span of 16 bases. The CDR3 is 18 amino acids. The germline gives CDR1 SGHAT, CDR2 FQNNGV. CDR3: CASSLGGWSGSSGNTIYF. CDR3 DNA sequence: TGTGCCAGCAGCTTAGGAGGGTGGTCGGGGAGCTCTGGAAACACCATATATTTT.

The chain joins TRBV5-1 to TRBJ1-6; TRBD1 matches at 8 bases. The CDR3 has 17 residues. V lost 0 bases to trimming and J lost 5 bases; unmatched junction nucleotides: 7. Germline V CDR1 and CDR2: SGHRS, YFSETQ. Here the CDR3 DNA reads TGCGCCAGCAGCTTGGCGCCGCTGACAGGGGATAATTCACCCCTCCACTTT. Protein product: CASSLAPLTGDNSPLHF.

The chain employs TRBV7-9 and TRBJ2-1, with 8 bases matching TRBD1. CDR3 size: 17 residues. Losses at the gene ends were 4 bases for V and 0 bases for J; bases not matched to a gene: 8. Looked up from germline, CDR1 is SEHNR and CDR2 is FQNEAQ (reference sequence). The CDR3 sequence is CASSSDRGLNSYNEQFF. The DNA for the CDR3 is TGTGCCAGCAGCTCAGACAGGGGACTTAACTCCTACAATGAGCAGTTCTTC. The entire variable domain, with the rest obtained from reference TRBV7-9 and TRBJ2-1, is as follows: DTGVSQNPRHKITKRGQNVTFRCDPISEHNRLYWYRQTLGQGPEFLTYFQNEAQLEKSRLLSDRFSAERPKGSFSTLEIQRTEQGDSAMYLCASSSDRGLNSYNEQFFGPGTRLTVL.

The chain carries TRBV30 and TRBJ2-2, with 8 positions matching TRBD1. The CDR3 consists of 14 residues. Germline V CDR1 and CDR2: GTSNPN, SVGIG (reference sequence). Germline trimming cut 5 bases from V and 5 bases from J; bases unmatched to any gene: 7. CDR3 sequence: CAWGQGYVTGELFF. The CDR3 coding sequence is TGTGCCTGGGGACAGGGATATGTAACCGGGGAGCTGTTTTTT.

This clone came up once. The rearrangement uses TRBV21-1 and TRBJ2-5; no check of the table's D call, TRBD2, against the DNA was made. The assigned J gene may be wrong: the sequence end matches TRBJ2-7 better. TRBV21-1 is noted as a pseudogene. This CDR3 has 15 residues. CDR3 loop: CASSKGGAGVYEQYF. The CDR3 coding sequence is TGTGCCAGCAGCAAAGGAGGAGCGGGAGTTTACGAGCAGTACTTC.

CDR3 residues: CASSPQSMGQGAGEQYF. The CDR3, as DNA: TGTGCCAGTAGTCCCCAAAGTATGGGACAGGGGGCAGGCGAGCAGTACTTC. The V and J genes are TRBV19 and TRBJ2-7, with 12 nucleotides matching TRBD1. Germline V gene lookup returns CDR1 LNHDA and CDR2 SQIVND (reference sequence). The CDR3 has 17 amino acids. J lost 6 bases, V lost 5 bases, and 14 bases had no gene match.

The genes are TRBV19 and TRBJ2-7, with D unclear. The V gene lost 3 bases and the J gene lost 4 bases, with 10 bases spanning the gap. The germline CDR1 and CDR2 sequences are LNHDA and SQIVND (reference sequence). There are 13 residues in the CDR3. CDR3 loop: CASSISGAYEQYF. CDR3 coding DNA: TGTGCCAGTAGTATTTCAGGTGCATACGAGCAGTACTTC.